The 8 T cell receptor beta chains below all came from one sample that was sequenced in a study of type 1 regulatory T cells. TCRdb ran MiXCR on the reads and lists one entry per CDR3 protein. The repertoire includes about 42,000 distinct CDR3 sequences, 12% of them detected once, and approximately 8% sits in the top ten. No antigen has been identified for these receptors. The sample consisted of cultured non-Tr1 T cells, either the whole culture or a sorted T cell fraction (not recorded which). These TCRs come from a human donor in good health.

This clonotype was counted only a few times. The genes are TRBV7-2 and TRBJ1-1; D is ambiguous. The CDR3 is 13 residues long. Germline V gene sequence: CDR1 SGHTA, CDR2 FQGNSA. V lost 7 bases, J lost 2 bases, and 11 bases lay in between. CDR3 coding DNA: TGTGCCAGCACGGTAGGTCCTAACACTGAAGCTTTCTTT. This codes for CASTVGPNTEAFF.

This clonotype was counted only a few times. The chain recombines TRBV7-2 with TRBJ1-1, with D possibly TRBD1 on 6 matching bases. Germline V gene lookup returns CDR1 SGHTA and CDR2 FQGNSA. The CDR3 is 14 amino acids. The V end was cut by 7 bases, the J end by 4 bases, with 16 bases between. The CDR3 reads CASIPGRGLTEAFF. CDR3 coding DNA: TGTGCCAGCATCCCTGGGCGGGGGCTCACTGAAGCTTTCTTT.

By share, this clonotype ranks as medium-sized (0.01 to 0.1%). The chain links TRBV29-1 to TRBJ2-1, with D perhaps matching TRBD2 (6 bases). Germline V CDR1 and CDR2: SQVTM, ANQGSEA. The CDR3 is made up of 12 amino acids. Trimming removed 3 bases at V and 7 bases at J, with 10 bases between. The CDR3 DNA reads TGCAGCGTTGACCGGGGGTGGAATGAGCAGTTCTTC. Its protein product is CSVDRGWNEQFF.

This clonotype was observed many times. The genes are TRBV7-2 and TRBJ1-2, with a possible D match to TRBD1 (6 bases). The CDR3 has 15 amino acids. Germline values: CDR1 SGHTA, CDR2 FQGNSA. V dropped 5 bases and J dropped 0 bases, with 13 bases sitting between them. The CDR3 nucleotides read TGTGCCAGCAGCATGGGGACACTTGCTAACTATGGCTACACCTTC. Protein sequence: CASSMGTLANYGYTF.

The sample holds many counts of this clonotype. This chain joins TRBV15 and TRBJ2-7, with 9 bases fitting TRBD2. The CDR3 length is 15 residues. CDR1 LNHNV and CDR2 YYDKDF come from the germline V gene (reference sequence). V shed 2 bases, J shed 2 bases, and the junction held 4 bases outside the gene matches. CDR3 nucleotide sequence: TGTGCCACCAGCAGAAGAGCGGGAGGTCCCTACGAGCAGTACTTC. It specifies CATSRRAGGPYEQYF.

The chain is built from TRBV18 and TRBJ2-7; 7 bases align to TRBD1. The ends lost 4 bases at V and 5 bases at J; junction bases unmatched: 11. Germline V gives CDR1 KGHSH, CDR2 LQKENI. This CDR3 comprises 15 residues. The DNA of the CDR3 is TGTGCCAGCTCACAAATCTCAGGACAGGTTAACGAGCAGTACTTC. This sequence encodes CASSQISGQVNEQYF.

In its sample, this clonotype was seen a few times. The rearrangement links TRBV7-9 to TRBJ1-1, with TRBD1 as a possible D gene (6 bases). The CDR3 is 12 amino acids. Germline CDR1 SEHNR, CDR2 FQNEAQ (reference sequence). The V end lost 1 base, the J end lost 11 bases, and 11 bases lay between the germline ends. CDR3 residues: CASSLGGGRAFF. The DNA for the CDR3 is TGTGCCAGCAGCTTAGGGGGGGGGCGCGCTTTCTTT.

This clonotype was found many times. The chain carries TRBV20-1 and TRBJ2-1; the match to TRBD2 covers 11 bases. With 2 bases clipped from V and 6 bases from J, the junction kept 3 bases outside the gene matches. The CDR3 contains 14 residues. CDR1 and CDR2 from the germline V gene are DFQATT and SNEGSKA (reference sequence). CDR3 nucleotide sequence: TGCAGTGCTAGACTAGCGGGAGGCTTCAATGAGCAGTTCTTC. Translated, it gives CSARLAGGFNEQFF.